This T cell receptor (beta chain) was identified during a study of OX40 agonist ivuxolimab in advanced cancers. Across the study: A diagnosis of hepatocellular carcinoma, melanoma, renal cell or head and neck cancer was present in dose-escalation patients.

V was clipped by 0 bases and J by 0 bases, with 14 bases between them. The CDR3 sequence is 17 residues long. The germline V gene has CDR1 LNHDA and CDR2 SQIVND (reference sequence). As for this clone: Its antigen is as yet unknown.

Data came from immunoSEQ multiplex PCR; TCRdb stores just in-frame clones and leaves some out. The data hold around 66,000 clones, with approximately 83% observed a single time. Findings of the study overall: Dose levels from 0.1 to 3.0 mg/kg saw CD4+ and CD8+ blood T cells expand clonally by week 6.

The source is an adult with an advanced solid tumor such as melanoma, head and neck, liver or kidney cancer. Sequences were derived from CD4+ or CD8+ T cells sorted from blood, sampled in a trial of the OX40 agonist ivuxolimab. The rearrangement joins TRBV19 to TRBJ1-2; no firm D call. The CDR3 nucleotides are TGTGCCAGTAGTATAGAGATGCTCCTAAGCGCTAACTATGGCTACACCTTC. It codes for CASSIEMLLSANYGYTF.